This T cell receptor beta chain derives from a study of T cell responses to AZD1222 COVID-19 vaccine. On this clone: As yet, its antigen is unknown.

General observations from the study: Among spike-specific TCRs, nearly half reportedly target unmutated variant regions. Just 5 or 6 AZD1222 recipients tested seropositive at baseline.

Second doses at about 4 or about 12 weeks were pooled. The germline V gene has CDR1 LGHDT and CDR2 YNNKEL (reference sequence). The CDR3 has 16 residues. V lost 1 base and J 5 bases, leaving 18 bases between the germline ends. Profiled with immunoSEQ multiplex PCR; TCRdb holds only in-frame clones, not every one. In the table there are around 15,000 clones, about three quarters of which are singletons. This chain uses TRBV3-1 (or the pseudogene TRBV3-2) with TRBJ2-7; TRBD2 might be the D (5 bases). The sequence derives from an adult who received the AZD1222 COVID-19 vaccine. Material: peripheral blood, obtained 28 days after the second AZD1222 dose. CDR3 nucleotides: TGTGCCAGCAGCCAAGGATCGGGCAGCGGCGGTCACGAGCAGTACTTC. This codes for CASSQGSGSGGHEQYF.